This TCR beta chain came from a study of blood T cell repertoires in COVID-19. Repertoires were generated with immunoSEQ multiplex PCR, while TCRdb's copy carries only in-frame clones and drops some. The sample yields about 130,000 clones, about 79% seen once. CDR1 is SGHTA, CDR2 FQGTGA, per germline. Trimming pared 5 bases from V and 1 base from J, leaving 11 bases between. There are 14 residues in the CDR3. The chain joins TRBV7-3 to TRBJ1-1; D is uncertain. The sequence came from a man aged 45-60 years who had recovered from COVID-19. Sequenced sample: PBMCs or T cells enriched from blood (not recorded which). The CDR3 DNA is TGTGCCAGCAGCCCGGACGGGAGGAACACTGAAGCTTTCTTT. It translates to CASSPDGRNTEAFF.